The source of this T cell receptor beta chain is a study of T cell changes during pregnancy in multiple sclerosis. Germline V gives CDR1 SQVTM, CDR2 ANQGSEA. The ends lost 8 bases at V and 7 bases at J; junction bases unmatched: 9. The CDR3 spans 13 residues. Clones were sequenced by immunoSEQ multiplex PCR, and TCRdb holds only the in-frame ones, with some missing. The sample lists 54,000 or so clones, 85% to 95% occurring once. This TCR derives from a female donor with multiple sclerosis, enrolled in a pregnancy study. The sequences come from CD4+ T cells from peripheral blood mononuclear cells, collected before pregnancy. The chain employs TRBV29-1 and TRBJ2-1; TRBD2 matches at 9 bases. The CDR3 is CSIISGRENEQFF. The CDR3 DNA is TGCAGCATAATTAGCGGGAGAGAAAATGAGCAGTTCTTC.